The present T cell receptor (beta chain) was sequenced within a study of post-analysis software for immune sequencing data (dated by TCRdb to 2014 to 2015). Notes on the research overall: Relapsing-remitting, secondary progressive and progressive-relapsing multiple sclerosis were recorded as disease courses, and subtype annotation was lacking for some patients. The patient repertoires were set against ten to eleven previously published healthy control repertoires from donors whose ages ranged from roughly 6 to 26 years. A subset of samples was prepared in parallel using single-end sample barcoding, then pooled and co-amplified after Illumina adapter ligation. Overall results and qualifications from the work: A handful of TRBV segments, including TRBV5-6, TRBV5-1 and TRBV20-1, were significantly more frequent in patients than controls. The control group was slightly older than the multiple sclerosis patient group. When samples were clustered directly using the F measure, samples prepared in the same batch co-clustered strongly, which prompted a batch-effect correction. Multiple sclerosis patients had significantly lower normalized Chao1 diversity than controls, a result that suggests substantial peripheral T-cell clonal expansion.

Library preparation was by PCR. Sequencer: Illumina HiSeq 2500. To reduce PCR and sequencing biases, unique molecular identifiers were incorporated into the TCR beta cDNA libraries. Every 1 to 10 million input T cells yielded approximately 500,000 cDNA molecules, meaning each molecule approximated one T cell. The patient libraries were prepared and sequenced using the same protocol as the earlier healthy control dataset. Samples belonging to the same batch were prepared together, multiplexed and sequenced on a shared HiSeq lane. The study's own analysis went as follows. Raw barcoded reads were processed with MIGEC, and single-read molecular identifier groups were discarded before consensus assembly and CDR3 extraction. VDJtools was used for post-analysis of the clonotype tables, and diversity was normalized by down-sampling every dataset to the size of the smallest sample. To correct batch-related cross-sample contamination, repertoire overlap clustering matched CDR3 amino acid sequences but not nucleotide sequences. TCRdb reworked the public reads: Q25 trimming with fastp, MiXCR clone assembly, productive beta chains retained. All rows with the same CDR3 protein become a single entry with the most common DNA and genes. The V and J calls and clone size come from TCRdb's table, not from the authors' own analysis. The sample yields over 700,000 distinct CDR3 sequences; roughly 30% were counted once. The ten largest clones add up to roughly 0.53% of the sample.

To demonstrate the VDJtools post-analysis software, the study profiled TCR beta repertoires from the peripheral blood of about a dozen young patients with multiple sclerosis. The multiple sclerosis patients were children and adolescents ranging in age from roughly 6 to 15 years. The CDR3, from cysteine to phenylalanine, totals 13 residues. The only DNA kept is the CDR3, 39 bases in frame from the first base. The germline ends are 9 bases apart after V is trimmed by 6 bases and J by 0 bases. In the germline V gene, CDR1 corresponds to SQVTM and CDR2 to ANQGSEA. This clonotype showed up just a few times. Its antigen is currently not known. Base qualities are missing; no much larger clone stands one base away.

The chain employs TRBV29-1 and TRBJ1-3, with the D gene too uncertain to name. The TCR was taken from a girl aged 10-17 years with multiple sclerosis. The sample was blood. The DNA is as follows: TGCAGCGTCGCCAGTATCTCTGGAAACACCATATATTTT. This yields the protein CSVASISGNTIYF.